The T cell receptor beta chain under discussion was sequenced for a study of memory CD4+ T cells and cytomegalovirus serostatus. Trimming shortened V by 2 bases and J by 6 bases, and 16 bases separated the two germline ends. The CDR3 spans 15 residues. CDR1 is MNHEY, CDR2 SVGAGI, per germline. Single viable CD3+CD4+CD8-CD45RO+ cells were sorted as the memory CD4+ T cells. Positive selection with CD4 microbeads enriched total CD4+ T cells. Original handling: After removing out-of-frame reads, over 2 million distinct TCRbeta sequences remained. The assay was immunoSEQ multiplex PCR, and TCRdb's table has in-frame clones only and misses some. The V and J calls and the clone size are those of that table, but D and trimming were determined from the DNA. The repertoire has under 50,000 clones, 78% of them found once; the top ten carry 0.94%.

The rearrangement uses TRBV6-5 and TRBJ1-1; D not certain. The clonotype was recovered from an adult in good health and CMV-seronegative. Sequencing was done on a sample of memory CD4+ T cells from blood. The CDR3 loop reads CASSYLPHRSAEAFF. The CDR3 DNA is TGTGCCAGCAGTTACCTTCCGCACCGGAGCGCTGAAGCTTTCTTT.